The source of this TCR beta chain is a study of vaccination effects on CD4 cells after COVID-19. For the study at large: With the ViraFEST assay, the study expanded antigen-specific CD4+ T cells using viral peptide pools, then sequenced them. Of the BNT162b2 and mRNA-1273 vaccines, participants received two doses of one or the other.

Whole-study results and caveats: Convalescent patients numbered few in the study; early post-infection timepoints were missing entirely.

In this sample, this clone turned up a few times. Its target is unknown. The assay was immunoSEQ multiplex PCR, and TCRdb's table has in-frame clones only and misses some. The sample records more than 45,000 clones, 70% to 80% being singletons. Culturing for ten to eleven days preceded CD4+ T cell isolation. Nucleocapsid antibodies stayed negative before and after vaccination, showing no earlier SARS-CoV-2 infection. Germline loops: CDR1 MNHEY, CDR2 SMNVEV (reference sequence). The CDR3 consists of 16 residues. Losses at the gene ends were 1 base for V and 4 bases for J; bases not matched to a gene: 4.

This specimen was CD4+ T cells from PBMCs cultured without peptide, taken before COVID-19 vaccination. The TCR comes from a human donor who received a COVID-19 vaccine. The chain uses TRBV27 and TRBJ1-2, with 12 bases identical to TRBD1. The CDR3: CASSLYGTGGGYGYTF. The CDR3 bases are TGTGCCAGCAGTTTATATGGGACAGGGGGCGGCTATGGCTACACCTTC.